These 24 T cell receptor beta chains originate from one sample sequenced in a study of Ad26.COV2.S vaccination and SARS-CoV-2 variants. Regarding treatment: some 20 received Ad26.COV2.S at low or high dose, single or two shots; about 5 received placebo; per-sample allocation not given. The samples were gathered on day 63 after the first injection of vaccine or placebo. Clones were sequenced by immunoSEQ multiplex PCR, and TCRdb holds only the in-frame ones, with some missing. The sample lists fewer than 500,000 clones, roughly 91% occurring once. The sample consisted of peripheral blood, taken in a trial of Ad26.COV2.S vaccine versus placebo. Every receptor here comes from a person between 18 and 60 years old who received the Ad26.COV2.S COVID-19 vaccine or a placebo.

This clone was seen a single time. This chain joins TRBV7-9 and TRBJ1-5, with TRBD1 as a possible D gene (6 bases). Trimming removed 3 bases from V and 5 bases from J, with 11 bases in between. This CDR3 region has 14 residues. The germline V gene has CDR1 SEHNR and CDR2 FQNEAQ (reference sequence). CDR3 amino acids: CASSFWGRDQPQHF. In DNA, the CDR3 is TGTGCCAGCAGCTTTTGGGGGCGCGATCAGCCCCAGCATTTT.

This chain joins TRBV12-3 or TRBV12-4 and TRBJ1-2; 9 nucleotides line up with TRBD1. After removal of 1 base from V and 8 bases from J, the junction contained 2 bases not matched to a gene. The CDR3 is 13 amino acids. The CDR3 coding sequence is TGTGCCAGCAGTTTAGGACAGGGGGAAGGCTACACCTTC. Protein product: CASSLGQGEGYTF.

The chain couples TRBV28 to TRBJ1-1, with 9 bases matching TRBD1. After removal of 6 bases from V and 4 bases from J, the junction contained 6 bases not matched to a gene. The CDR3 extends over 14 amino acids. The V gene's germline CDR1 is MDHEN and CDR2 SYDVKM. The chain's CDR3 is CASRSDRGGTEAFF. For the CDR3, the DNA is TGTGCCAGCAGGTCGGACAGGGGAGGCACTGAAGCTTTCTTT.

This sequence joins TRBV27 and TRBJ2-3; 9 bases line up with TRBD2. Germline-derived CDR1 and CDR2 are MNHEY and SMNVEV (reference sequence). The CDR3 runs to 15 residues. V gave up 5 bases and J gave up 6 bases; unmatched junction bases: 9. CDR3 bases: TGTGCCAGCAGTGGCGCTAGCGGGGTAATTGATACGCAGTATTTT. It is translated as CASSGASGVIDTQYF.

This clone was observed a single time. DNA of the CDR3: TGTGCCAGCAGCGCGGACAGGGGGTGGGATCAGCCCCAGCATTTT. Translating it yields CASSADRGWDQPQHF. The chain combines TRBV9 with TRBJ1-5, with TRBD1 identical over 10 bases. V shed 3 bases, J shed 5 bases, and the junction held 5 bases outside the gene matches. This CDR3 comprises 15 residues. Germline CDR1 and CDR2: SGDLS and YYNGEE.

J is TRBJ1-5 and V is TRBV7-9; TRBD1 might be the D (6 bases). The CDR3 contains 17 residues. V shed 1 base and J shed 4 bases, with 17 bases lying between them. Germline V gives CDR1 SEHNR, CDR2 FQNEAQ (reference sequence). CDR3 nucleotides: TGTGCCAGCAGCTTAGGGGAAACAGGGTATGGGAATCAGCCCCAGCATTTT. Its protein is CASSLGETGYGNQPQHF.

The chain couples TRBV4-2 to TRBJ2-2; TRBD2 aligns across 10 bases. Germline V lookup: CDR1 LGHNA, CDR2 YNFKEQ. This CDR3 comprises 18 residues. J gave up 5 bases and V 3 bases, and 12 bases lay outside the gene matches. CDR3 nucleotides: TGTGCCAGCAGCCAGGTCAGGGCTAGCGGGAGTGGAACCGGGGAGCTGTTTTTT. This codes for CASSQVRASGSGTGELFF.

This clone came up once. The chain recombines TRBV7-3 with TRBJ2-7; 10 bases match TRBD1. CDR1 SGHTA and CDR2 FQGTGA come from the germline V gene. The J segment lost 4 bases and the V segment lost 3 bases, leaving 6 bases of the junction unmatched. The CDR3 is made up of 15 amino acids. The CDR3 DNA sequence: TGTGCCAGCAGCTTCCGGGACAGGGGTATATACGAGCAGTACTTC. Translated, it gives CASSFRDRGIYEQYF.

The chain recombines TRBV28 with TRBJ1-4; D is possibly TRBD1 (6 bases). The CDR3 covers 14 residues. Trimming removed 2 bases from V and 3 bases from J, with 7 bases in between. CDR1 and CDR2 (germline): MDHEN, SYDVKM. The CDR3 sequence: CASSLQGSNEKLFF. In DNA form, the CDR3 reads TGTGCCAGCAGTTTACAGGGGTCTAATGAAAAACTGTTTTTT.

CDR3 sequence: CASSLMPVARTDTQYF. The CDR3 bases are TGTGCCAGCAGCTTAATGCCGGTCGCGAGGACAGATACGCAGTATTTT. The chain is built from TRBV7-3 and TRBJ2-3; D call uncertain. V dropped 1 base and J dropped 3 bases, with 14 bases sitting between them. Germline assignment: CDR1 SGHTA and CDR2 FQGTGA. This CDR3 spans 16 amino acids. Drawing the rest from reference TRBV7-3 and TRBJ2-3, the complete variable domain is GAGVSQTPSNKVTEKGKYVELRCDPISGHTALYWYRQSLGQGPEFLIYFQGTGAADDSGLPNDRFFAVRPEGSVSTLKIQRTERGDSAVYLCASSLMPVARTDTQYFGPGTRLTVL.

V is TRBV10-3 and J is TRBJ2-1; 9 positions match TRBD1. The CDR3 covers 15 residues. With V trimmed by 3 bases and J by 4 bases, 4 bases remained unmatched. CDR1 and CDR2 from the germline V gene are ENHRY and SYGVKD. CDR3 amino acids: CAISDPGQGYNEQFF. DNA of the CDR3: TGTGCCATCAGTGACCCGGGACAGGGTTACAATGAGCAGTTCTTC.

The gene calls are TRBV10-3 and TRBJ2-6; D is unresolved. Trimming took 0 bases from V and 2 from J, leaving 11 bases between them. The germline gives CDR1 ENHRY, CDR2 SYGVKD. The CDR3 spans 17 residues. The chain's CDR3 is CAISESRSDAGANVLTF. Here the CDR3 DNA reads TGTGCCATCAGTGAGTCCCGCTCGGATGCTGGGGCCAACGTCCTGACTTTC.

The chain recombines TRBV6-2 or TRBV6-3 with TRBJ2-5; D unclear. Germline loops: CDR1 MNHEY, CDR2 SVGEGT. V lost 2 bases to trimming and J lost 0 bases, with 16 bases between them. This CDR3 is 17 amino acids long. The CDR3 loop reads CASSYPPAQTYQETQYF. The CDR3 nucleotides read TGTGCCAGCAGTTACCCCCCGGCGCAGACGTACCAAGAGACCCAGTACTTC.

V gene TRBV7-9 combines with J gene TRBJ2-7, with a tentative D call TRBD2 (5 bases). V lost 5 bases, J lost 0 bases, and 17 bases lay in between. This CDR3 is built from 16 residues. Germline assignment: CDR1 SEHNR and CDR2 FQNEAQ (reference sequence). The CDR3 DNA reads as TGTGCCAGCAGCACGACCAGGACTTCCCACTCCTACGAGCAGTACTTC. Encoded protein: CASSTTRTSHSYEQYF.

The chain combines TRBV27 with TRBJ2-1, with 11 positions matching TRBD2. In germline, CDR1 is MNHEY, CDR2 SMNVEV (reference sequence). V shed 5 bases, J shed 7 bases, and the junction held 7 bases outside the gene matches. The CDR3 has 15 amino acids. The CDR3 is CASSNPGLAVNEQFF. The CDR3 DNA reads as TGTGCCAGCAGTAATCCGGGACTAGCGGTTAATGAGCAGTTCTTC.

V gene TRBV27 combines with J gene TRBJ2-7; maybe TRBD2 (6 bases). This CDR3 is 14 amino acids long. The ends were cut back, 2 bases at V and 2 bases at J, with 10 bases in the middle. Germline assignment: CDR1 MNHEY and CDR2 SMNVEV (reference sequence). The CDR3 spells CASSLRGYPYEQYF. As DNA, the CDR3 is TGTGCCAGCAGTTTACGGGGGTACCCCTACGAGCAGTACTTC.

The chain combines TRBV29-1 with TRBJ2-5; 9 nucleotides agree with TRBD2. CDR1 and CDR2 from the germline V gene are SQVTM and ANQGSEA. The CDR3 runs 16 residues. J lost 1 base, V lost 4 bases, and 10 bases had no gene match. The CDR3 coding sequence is TGCAGCGTTGCTCCCTTACAGACTAGCGGCCAAGAGACCCAGTACTTC. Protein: CSVAPLQTSGQETQYF.

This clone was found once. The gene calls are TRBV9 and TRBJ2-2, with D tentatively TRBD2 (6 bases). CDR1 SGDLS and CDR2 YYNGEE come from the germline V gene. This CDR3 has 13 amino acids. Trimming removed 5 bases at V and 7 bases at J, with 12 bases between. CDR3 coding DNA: TGTGCCAGCAGGTCCGGAGGGGTCGGGGAGCTGTTTTTT. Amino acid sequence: CASRSGGVGELFF. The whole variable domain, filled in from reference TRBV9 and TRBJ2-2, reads DSGVTQTPKHLITATGQRVTLRCSPRSGDLSVYWYQQSLDQGLQFLIQYYNGEERAKGNILERFSAQQFPDLHSELNLSSLELGDSALYFCASRSGGVGELFFGEGSRLTVL.

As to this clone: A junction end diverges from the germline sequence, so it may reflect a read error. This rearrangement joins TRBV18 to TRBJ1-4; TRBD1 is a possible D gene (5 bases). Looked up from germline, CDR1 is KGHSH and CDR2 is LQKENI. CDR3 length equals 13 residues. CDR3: CASSPRTVRGLIF. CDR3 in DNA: TGTGCCAGCTCACCAAGAACGGTTCGGGGACTGATTTTT.

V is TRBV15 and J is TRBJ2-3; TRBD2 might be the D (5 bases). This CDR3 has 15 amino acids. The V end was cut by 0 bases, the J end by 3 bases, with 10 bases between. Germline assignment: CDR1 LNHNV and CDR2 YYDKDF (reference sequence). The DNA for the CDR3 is TGTGCCACCAGCAGAGATCTAGCATCGACAGATACGCAGTATTTT. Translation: CATSRDLASTDTQYF. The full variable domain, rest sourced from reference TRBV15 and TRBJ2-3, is DAMVIQNPRYQVTQFGKPVTLSCSQTLNHNVMYWYQQKSSQAPKLLFHYYDKDFNNEADTPDNFQSRRPNTSFCFLDIRSPGLGDTAMYLCATSRDLASTDTQYFGPGTRLTVL.

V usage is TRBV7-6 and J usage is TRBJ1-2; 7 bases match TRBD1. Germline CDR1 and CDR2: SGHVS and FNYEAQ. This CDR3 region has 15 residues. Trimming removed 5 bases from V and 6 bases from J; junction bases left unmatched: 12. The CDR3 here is CASSPELGQLHGYTF. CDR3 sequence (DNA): TGTGCCAGCAGCCCAGAGTTGGGACAGCTCCATGGCTACACCTTC.

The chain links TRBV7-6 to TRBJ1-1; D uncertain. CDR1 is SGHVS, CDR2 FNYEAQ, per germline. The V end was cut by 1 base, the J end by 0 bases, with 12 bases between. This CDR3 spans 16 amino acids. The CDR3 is CASSLESFPVNTEAFF. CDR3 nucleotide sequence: TGTGCCAGCAGCTTAGAGTCTTTTCCGGTGAACACTGAAGCTTTCTTT.

CDR3 in DNA: TGTGCCAGCAGCTTAGGGGCAGGGAATATTTACGAGCAGTACTTC. Its translation is CASSLGAGNIYEQYF. V usage is TRBV13 and J usage is TRBJ2-7, with D tentatively TRBD1 (5 bases). Trimming took off 0 bases at V and 4 bases at J, with 13 bases between the two ends. Looked up from germline, CDR1 is PRHDT and CDR2 is FYEKMQ (reference sequence). CDR3 length: 15 residues.

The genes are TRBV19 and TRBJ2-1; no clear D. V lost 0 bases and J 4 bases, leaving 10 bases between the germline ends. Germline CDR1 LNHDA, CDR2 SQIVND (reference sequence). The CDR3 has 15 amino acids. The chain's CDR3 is CASSIEASLYNEQFF. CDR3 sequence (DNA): TGTGCCAGTAGTATAGAGGCTAGTTTATACAATGAGCAGTTCTTC. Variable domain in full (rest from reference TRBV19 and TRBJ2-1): DGGITQSPKYLFRKEGQNVTLSCEQNLNHDAMYWYRQDPGQGLRLIYYSQIVNDFQKGDIAEGYSVSREKKESFPLTVTSAQKNPTAFYLCASSIEASLYNEQFFGPGTRLTVL.